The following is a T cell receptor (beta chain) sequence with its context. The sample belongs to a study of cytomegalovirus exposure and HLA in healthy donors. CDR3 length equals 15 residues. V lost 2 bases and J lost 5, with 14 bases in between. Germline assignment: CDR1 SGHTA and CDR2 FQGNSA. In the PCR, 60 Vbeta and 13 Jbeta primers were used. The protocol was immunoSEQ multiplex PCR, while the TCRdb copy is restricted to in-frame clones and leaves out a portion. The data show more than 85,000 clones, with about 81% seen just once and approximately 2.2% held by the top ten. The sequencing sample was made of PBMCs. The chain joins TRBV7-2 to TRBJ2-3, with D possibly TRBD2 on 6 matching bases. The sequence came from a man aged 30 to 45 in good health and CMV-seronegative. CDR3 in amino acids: CASSLRPGSGDTQYF. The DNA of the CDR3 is TGTGCCAGCAGCTTAAGACCCGGGAGCGGAGATACGCAGTATTTT. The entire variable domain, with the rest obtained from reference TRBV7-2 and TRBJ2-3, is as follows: GAGVSQSPSNKVTEKGKDVELRCDPISGHTALYWYRQSLGQGLEFLIYFQGNSAPDKSGLPSDRFSAERTGGSVSTLTIQRTQQEDSAVYLCASSLRPGSGDTQYFGPGTRLTVL.